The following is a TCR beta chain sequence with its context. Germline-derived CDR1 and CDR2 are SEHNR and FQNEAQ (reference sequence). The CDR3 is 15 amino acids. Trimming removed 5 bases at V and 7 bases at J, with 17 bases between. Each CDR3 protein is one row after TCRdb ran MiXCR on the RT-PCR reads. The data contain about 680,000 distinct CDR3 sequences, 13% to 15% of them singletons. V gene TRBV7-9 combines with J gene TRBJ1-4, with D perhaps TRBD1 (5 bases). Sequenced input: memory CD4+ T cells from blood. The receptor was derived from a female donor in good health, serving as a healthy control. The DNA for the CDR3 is TGTGCCAGCAGCCCCTGGGGTACAGACAGTGAAAAACTGTTTTTT. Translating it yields CASSPWGTDSEKLFF.